One and the same sample provided the 10 T cell receptor beta chains below, sequenced in a study of blood T cell repertoires in COVID-19. Using immunoSEQ multiplex PCR, the repertoire was profiled, and TCRdb retains in-frame clones only, with some absent. The sample has under 300,000 clones; under 85% are singletons. Specimen: peripheral blood. The receptors derive from a man aged 25-40 years who had recovered from COVID-19.

This chain connects TRBV6-5 to TRBJ2-1, with 10 nucleotides matching TRBD2. The CDR3 sequence is 15 residues long. Germline lookup yields CDR1 MNHEY and CDR2 SVGAGI. V gave up 5 bases and J gave up 4 bases; unmatched junction bases: 5. The CDR3 sequence: CASSPTSGVYNEQFF. CDR3 bases: TGTGCCAGCAGTCCTACTAGCGGGGTATACAATGAGCAGTTCTTC.

This sequence joins TRBV6-6 and TRBJ1-3, with D hard to call. V shed 7 bases and J shed 0 bases, with 7 bases lying between them. CDR1 and CDR2 (germline): MNHNY, SVGAGI (reference sequence). CDR3 length: 13 residues. CDR3 residues: CASTDNSGNTIYF. The CDR3 nucleotides are TGTGCCAGCACTGACAACTCTGGAAACACCATATATTTT.

The rearrangement links TRBV10-3 to TRBJ1-1; a possible D gene is TRBD1 (6 bases). Germline V lookup: CDR1 ENHRY, CDR2 SYGVKD. CDR3 length equals 12 residues. The V and J ends lost 10 bases and 11 bases respectively, with 20 bases between them. CDR3 in amino acids: CATGREGGSAFF. CDR3 coding DNA: TGTGCCACCGGACGGGAGGGGGGGTCCGCTTTCTTT.

This clone was seen only a few times. V gene TRBV19 combines with J gene TRBJ1-2; TRBD1 is a possible D gene (5 bases). V lost 9 bases and J 7 bases, leaving 18 bases between the germline ends. Germline V gene sequence: CDR1 LNHDA, CDR2 SQIVND (reference sequence). CDR3 length: 13 amino acids. CDR3 nucleotides: TGTGCCAGCCTAATGGGGCAGGGTGCTGGCTACACCTTC. Translating gives CASLMGQGAGYTF. Full variable domain (missing parts from reference TRBV19 and TRBJ1-2): DGGITQSPKYLFRKEGQNVTLSCEQNLNHDAMYWYRQDPGQGLRLIYYSQIVNDFQKGDIAEGYSVSREKKESFPLTVTSAQKNPTAFYLCASLMGQGAGYTFGSGTRLTVV.

This chain connects TRBV23-1 to TRBJ1-4; 9 nucleotides align to TRBD1. TRBV23-1 is recorded as an ORF, its role being uncertain. Unmatched junction bases numbered 9, after V lost 3 bases and J lost 7 bases. This CDR3 comprises 16 residues. The CDR3 reads CASSHSPGTGTEKLFF. In nucleotides, the CDR3 is TGCGCCAGCAGTCATTCCCCCGGGACAGGGACTGAAAAACTGTTTTTT.

This rearrangement joins TRBV5-4 to TRBJ1-2; 7 bases are shared with TRBD1. The CDR3 runs to 17 residues. Germline V CDR1 and CDR2: SGHNT, YYREEE (reference sequence). Trimming took 3 bases from V and 7 from J; bases not matched to a gene: 18. The CDR3 region is CASSSQILSAGGTGYTF. The CDR3, as DNA: TGTGCCAGCAGCTCCCAGATCCTATCAGCAGGGGGTACTGGCTACACCTTC.

This chain links TRBV5-1 with TRBJ2-2; unclear D gene. Trimming removed 6 bases from V and 0 bases from J, with 12 bases in between. The CDR3 sequence is 15 residues long. Germline V gives CDR1 SGHRS, CDR2 YFSETQ. In nucleotides, the CDR3 is TGCGCCAGCATTGAGAGAAGTACGAACACCGGGGAGCTGTTTTTT. It translates to CASIERSTNTGELFF. The whole variable domain, filled in from reference TRBV5-1 and TRBJ2-2, reads KAGVTQTPRYLIKTRGQQVTLSCSPISGHRSVSWYQQTPGQGLQFLFEYFSETQRNKGNFPGRFSGRQFSNSRSEMNVSTLELGDSALYLCASIERSTNTGELFFGEGSRLTVL.

The gene calls are TRBV28 and TRBJ2-7, with 7 bases aligning to TRBD2. The CDR3 has 15 residues. Germline CDR1 and CDR2: MDHEN and SYDVKM. Germline trimming cut 5 bases from V and 3 bases from J; bases unmatched to any gene: 10. In DNA form, the CDR3 reads TGTGCCAGCAGTCCCCCCGGGGGGTTAATCTACGAGCAGTACTTC. Its protein product is CASSPPGGLIYEQYF.

This clone showed up just a few times. The chain combines TRBV14 with TRBJ2-7, with 9 bases that match TRBD2. Germline values: CDR1 SGHDN, CDR2 FVKESK. V trimming: 1 base; J trimming: 6 bases; junction bases outside the gene matches: 7. This CDR3 contains 15 residues. The DNA for the CDR3 is TGTGCCAGCAGCCAAGGACTAGCGGCCGTTGGCGAGCAGTACTTC. Protein: CASSQGLAAVGEQYF.

The V gene is TRBV6-1, the J gene TRBJ2-3; 15 bases align to TRBD2. V shed 3 bases and J 2 bases; nucleotides not matched to a gene: 9. Germline V lookup: CDR1 MNHNS, CDR2 SASEGT. The CDR3 sequence is 19 residues long. CDR3 region: CASSDATGTSGGFTDTQYF. The CDR3, as DNA: TGTGCCAGCAGTGACGCGACCGGGACTAGCGGGGGGTTCACAGATACGCAGTATTTT.